This TCR beta chain was recovered during a study of cytomegalovirus exposure and HLA in healthy donors. Trimming cost V 0 bases and J 7 bases, with 7 bases left between them. Germline CDR1 reads KGHSH; CDR2 reads LQKENI. There are 13 residues in the CDR3. This clone turned up a few times. The PCR was carried out with 60 Vbeta primers and 13 Jbeta primers. Clones were read by immunoSEQ multiplex PCR, and TCRdb kept only the in-frame ones, dropping some. The repertoire includes under 300,000 clones, around 86% of them detected once, and approximately 4.3% sits in the top ten. This clonotype originated in a man in his forties in good health and CMV-seropositive. The chain links TRBV18 to TRBJ2-1; D is uncertain. Sequenced: PBMCs. The CDR3 loop reads CASSPPVGNEQFF. CDR3 DNA sequence: TGTGCCAGCTCACCACCGGTCGGGAATGAGCAGTTCTTC.